The clone carrying this T cell receptor (beta chain) has only a few counts. These data come from a study of T-cell reconstitution after alpha-beta-depleted transplantation in children. Unique molecular identifiers tagged the TCRbeta library. MiXCR, applied by TCRdb to the PCR reads, yields one record per CDR3 protein. The sample carries about 610,000 distinct CDR3 sequences, about 11% recorded once. The source material was PBMCs from the stem cell graft donor, sampled from the stem cell graft. The clonotype originates from a human donor who donated a stem cell graft to a child with acute myeloid leukemia.

The CDR3 bases are TGCAGCGCCCTTTTGGGGGGCGCAGGTGAAAAACTGTTTTTT. Encoded protein: CSALLGGAGEKLFF. V is TRBV29-1 and J is TRBJ1-4, with D maybe TRBD1 (6 bases). Per germline, CDR1 SQVTM and CDR2 ANQGSEA. The CDR3 runs to 14 residues. The ends were cut back, 7 bases at V and 7 bases at J, with 19 bases in the middle.